This TCR beta chain was obtained from a study of response to subunit inactivated influenza vaccine. General study points: That few new T cells are recruited by each seasonal influenza vaccination was the authors' suggestion.

Note on this clonotype: Its target is not known.

From the RT-PCR reads, TCRdb called clonotypes with MiXCR, one entry per CDR3 protein. Of fewer than 800,000 distinct CDR3 sequences listed, 15% to 18% were seen once; the top ten hold 9.5% to 13%. Trimming took 2 bases from V and 6 from J; bases not matched to a gene: 4. Germline V gene data show CDR1 as MNHEY and CDR2 as SVGEGT. This CDR3 has 14 amino acids. Sample: PBMCs from blood, taken approximately 12 days after vaccination. The J gene is TRBJ2-1, the V gene TRBV6-2 or TRBV6-3; 7 nucleotides align to TRBD1. This receptor was taken from a man between 50 and 59 years old who received an inactivated influenza vaccine. The CDR3: CASSYDRVGNEQFF. In nucleotides, the CDR3 is TGTGCCAGCAGTTACGACAGGGTTGGCAATGAGCAGTTCTTC.